This T cell receptor beta chain was recorded in a study of shared clonotypes between healthy human individuals (dated by TCRdb to the early 2020s). Notes on the research overall: Three men and a couple of women, aged 18 to 49 years, made up the cohort. For each donor, CD4 naive and CD4 memory were each run on three plates, CD8 naive on two plates, and CD8 memory on one plate. Blood TCR repertoires of roughly five healthy adults were deeply sequenced to estimate repertoire size and the extent of clonotype sharing between individuals. To increase sequencing depth and limit assay-specific biases, different laboratories used diverse techniques to prepare libraries and sequence TCR repertoires. Leukapheresis yielded between about 0.9 and 10 billion PBMCs per donor. Study-level results and caveats: Sampling was restricted to blood, and TCR repertoires in tissues likely differ from the TCR repertoires found in blood. Sharing across a few donors was observed for about 5% of naive CD4, about 3.2% of naive CD8, 2% to 2.5% of memory CD4, and about 0.4% of memory CD8 clonotypes. Higher generation probabilities were observed for clonotypes shared by all four sorted-subset donors than for non-shared clonotypes. Even with the large sequencing depth, rarefaction of the sorted-subset datasets indicated that sequencing was incomplete. Based on pairwise subsampling, the degree of clonotype sharing among donors was expected to be affected by sequencing depth. The genetic and exposure-history diversity represented was limited by the small number of donors. Naive subsets generally had larger estimated clonotype richness than memory subsets.

The donors were healthy, HIV-negative adults who had no recently reported acute infections or vaccinations. Only Caucasian adults living in Nashville, Tennessee, USA were represented among the donors. Magnetic negative selection was used to enrich CD4+ T cells, after which naive cells were positively selected on CD45RA and the negative fraction became the memory subset. After blood collection by leukapheresis, PBMCs were isolated using Ficoll-Histopaque density gradient centrifugation and then cryopreserved in the vapor phase of liquid nitrogen. Analytical flow cytometry was used to check the purity and quantity of every magnetically sorted T cell population. From each sorted fraction, genomic DNA was isolated and quantified by UV absorbance on a Nanodrop 2000c. TCR CDR3 regions were amplified from genomic DNA by multiplex PCR using the deep immunoSEQ assay. For each cell subset, the extracted genomic DNA was distributed evenly across all wells of several immunoSEQ 96-well plates, and each plate served as one replicate. For sorted subsets, roughly 200 ng genomic DNA, equal to tens of thousands of T cell genomes, was loaded into each replicate PCR. Purified libraries were quantified with a Qubit 3.0 fluorometer, sized on a Bioanalyzer 2100, and re-quantified with the KAPA Library Quantification kit. Every immunoSEQ 96-well plate was sequenced on a separate single-read 150-cycle Illumina NextSeq 550 flow cell. From the authors' description of their analysis: Because the immunoSEQ output held only junctional sequences and lacked quality scores, the filtering could not match the filtering applied to full-length reads. Sequences were annotated with PyIR, a Python wrapper for IgBLAST v1.9, and V/J genes and CDR3 were assigned using IMGT germline references. Any read was removed if the V/J assignment was weak (E-value above 1e-6), the CDR3 was missing, or the read contained stop codons, out-of-frame junctions, or ambiguous translated residues. V3J clonotypes were defined as sequences sharing the same inferred V gene, J gene, and CDR3 amino acid sequence. To compute the percentage overlap between repertoires, the number of shared unique clonotypes was divided by the size of the smaller repertoire. Richness of each repertoire was evaluated using RTK rarefaction, the Chao1 estimator, and Recon v2.1 estimates of unobserved clonotypes. Generation probabilities for all TCRbeta clonotypes obtained by the gDNA method from four donors were computed using OLGA. In TCRdb, the immuneACCESS table is reduced to in-frame sequences with V and J assigned. These tables do not hold every clone; where another copy was compared, an unresolved V gene accounts for under half, and the others remain unexplained. V, J and clone size were drawn from that table, and D and trimming were deduced from the DNA. Present in this sample are approximately 700,000 clones, around 73% of which were seen just once. Around 2% of the sample is in the top ten clones.

This clone showed up many times. The target of this receptor is not known. No much larger clonotype is one base removed from it; base qualities were not supplied. Other DNA sequences in the same sample also yield this CDR3. Taken from the germline V gene, the CDR1 and CDR2 loops are SGHTA and FQGNSA. Cut back by 1 base and 4 bases, the V and J ends lie 8 bases apart. Including the terminal cysteine and phenylalanine, the CDR3 comprises 14 residues. Only CDR3 DNA remains: 42 bases, in frame from the first base. The source material was memory CD4+ T cells sorted from blood. Reading the label with the study, this specimen's cell subset or site is: CD45RA-negative fraction. This clonotype was obtained from a woman in her twenties or thirties in good health. The chain employs TRBV7-2 and TRBJ1-5, with the identity of the D gene unclear. This receptor has the CDR3 CASSLEGGNQPQHF. In nucleotide form, the sequence is TGTGCCAGCAGCTTAGAAGGAGGGAATCAGCCCCAGCATTTT.